The 18 T cell receptor beta chains below were found in one sample sequenced in a study of T-cell memory formation after mild COVID-19. TCRdb passed the 5' RACE reads through MiXCR, listing each CDR3 protein once. This table holds 270,000 or so distinct CDR3 sequences, 18% found once. The sample taken for sequencing was PBMCs or a T cell subset sorted from them (not recorded which). The receptor set was obtained from a man younger than 35 who had mild COVID-19 (a few samples of this study predate the infection). Cell type and time point are not known.

Regarding this clonotype: Possible read error: a much larger clone is one base away. V gene TRBV10-3 combines with J gene TRBJ2-3; TRBD2 matches 13 bases. Per the germline V gene, CDR1 is ENHRY and CDR2 is SYGVKD. After removal of 6 bases from V and 4 bases from J, the junction contained 16 bases not matched to a gene. CDR3 length equals 19 residues. CDR3 residues: CAIRPGLAGPGRYSDTQYF. The CDR3 DNA is TGTGCCATCAGACCGGGACTAGCGGGGCCGGGGCGTTACTCAGATACGCAGTATTTT.

In this sample, this clonotype turned up once. The genes are TRBV7-6 and TRBJ2-6, with TRBD1 matching over 9 bases. This CDR3 has 16 residues. Germline V CDR1 and CDR2: SGHVS, FNYEAQ. The V and J ends lost 5 bases and 4 bases, in that order; junction bases with no gene match: 6. The DNA of the CDR3 is TGTGCCAGCAGCGCTACAGGGGGCTCCGGGGCCAACGTCCTGACTTTC. It yields the protein CASSATGGSGANVLTF.

The CDR3: CASSPGITGNSPLHF. CDR3 bases: TGCGCCAGCAGCCCGGGTATTACAGGCAATTCACCCCTCCACTTT. The chain joins TRBV5-1 to TRBJ1-6; D is perhaps TRBD1 (5 bases). CDR3 length: 15 residues. The germline CDR1 and CDR2 sequences are SGHRS and YFSETQ. V gave up 4 bases and J gave up 7 bases, with 15 bases separating them.

This clonotype was seen many times. CDR3 in amino acids: CASSQEGQSGANVLTF. As DNA, the CDR3 is TGCGCCAGCAGCCAAGAGGGACAGTCTGGGGCCAACGTCCTGACTTTC. This sequence joins TRBV4-3 and TRBJ2-6; 7 nucleotides match TRBD1. This CDR3 has 16 residues. The germline V gene encodes CDR1 LGHNA and CDR2 YSLEER. Unmatched junction bases numbered 0, after V lost 0 bases and J lost 1 base.

The J gene is TRBJ2-7, the V gene TRBV6-6; possible D gene TRBD1, 6 bases. This CDR3 comprises 14 residues. Germline lookup yields CDR1 MNHNY and CDR2 SVGAGI (reference sequence). The ends were cut back, 7 bases at V and 1 base at J, with 14 bases in the middle. The DNA for the CDR3 is TGTGCCAGCAAAGCCGGGACACAATCCTACGAGCAGTACTTC. This translates into CASKAGTQSYEQYF.

Only a few counts were recorded for this clonotype. The chain couples TRBV6-5 to TRBJ1-4; possibly TRBD1 for D (6 bases). Trimming left V 5 bases short and J 15 bases short, with 16 bases between. The CDR3 covers 12 residues. Germline V gene sequence: CDR1 MNHEY, CDR2 SVGAGI. The CDR3 reads CASSPSPGHLFF. CDR3 bases: TGTGCCAGCAGTCCTAGCCCGGGACACTTGTTTTTT.

This clonotype showed up just a few times. The chain recombines TRBV6-5 with TRBJ2-7; a possible D gene is TRBD2 (5 bases). The ends were cut back, 6 bases at V and 2 bases at J, with 14 bases in the middle. Germline V gene data show CDR1 as MNHEY and CDR2 as SVGAGI. This CDR3 has 14 amino acids. This CDR3 reads CASRTTNTPYEQYF. The CDR3 DNA is TGTGCCAGCAGAACGACTAACACCCCCTACGAGCAGTACTTC.

This clonotype was picked up many times. The chain combines TRBV20-1 with TRBJ2-1; possible D gene TRBD2, 5 bases. With 5 bases removed from V and 5 bases from J, the gap between germline ends came to 13 bases. Germline CDR1 and CDR2: DFQATT and SNEGSKA (reference sequence). This CDR3 has 13 residues. In nucleotides, the CDR3 is TGCAGTGCTTTAGAGGGTCGTAACAATGAGCAGTTCTTC. Translated: CSALEGRNNEQFF.

This clonotype has just a few counts. The CDR3 DNA is TGTGCCAGCGCGAGGTGGAGGGGCACTGAAGCTTTCTTT. As protein: CASARWRGTEAFF. This sequence joins TRBV6-1 and TRBJ1-1; TRBD1 might be the D (5 bases). Trimming pared 8 bases from V and 4 bases from J, leaving 14 bases between. From germline, CDR1 is MNHNS and CDR2 SASEGT. This CDR3 has 13 amino acids.

This clonotype was seen only a few times. The chain uses TRBV5-1 and TRBJ2-7; D possibly uses TRBD1 or TRBD2 (5 bases each). CDR3 size: 12 residues. From germline, CDR1 is SGHRS and CDR2 YFSETQ. Trimming pared 3 bases from V and 5 bases from J, leaving 9 bases between. The CDR3 region has the DNA TGCGCCAGCAGCTGGGGGTCCCACGAGCAGTACTTC. Amino acids: CASSWGSHEQYF.

This clonotype has only a few counts. V is TRBV5-1 and J is TRBJ2-2; 7 bases agree with TRBD1. J lost 0 bases, V lost 0 bases, and 2 bases had no gene match. Germline CDR1 SGHRS, CDR2 YFSETQ. The CDR3 is 16 residues long. DNA of the CDR3: TGCGCCAGCAGCTTGGATGGACAGGCGAACACCGGGGAGCTGTTTTTT. Protein sequence: CASSLDGQANTGELFF. Full variable domain (outside the CDR3, taken from reference TRBV5-1 and TRBJ2-2): KAGVTQTPRYLIKTRGQQVTLSCSPISGHRSVSWYQQTPGQGLQFLFEYFSETQRNKGNFPGRFSGRQFSNSRSEMNVSTLELGDSALYLCASSLDGQANTGELFFGEGSRLTVL.

The V gene is TRBV5-1, the J gene TRBJ1-1; D is uncertain. Trimming stripped 0 bases from V and 0 bases from J, with 15 bases between. The germline CDR1 and CDR2 sequences are SGHRS and YFSETQ. The CDR3 is 17 amino acids. The CDR3 loop is CASSLGLGSLMNTEAFF. The CDR3 coding sequence is TGCGCCAGCAGCTTGGGCCTAGGGTCGTTAATGAACACTGAAGCTTTCTTT.

This clonotype was observed a handful of times. The chain couples TRBV6-2 or TRBV6-3 to TRBJ2-6; TRBD1 might be the D (6 bases). V shed 7 bases and J shed 0 bases, with 19 bases lying between them. The CDR3 loop spans 18 amino acids. From germline, CDR1 is MNHEY and CDR2 SVGEGT. CDR3 residues: CASKPPGQTFSGANVLTF. In DNA form, the CDR3 reads TGTGCCAGCAAGCCCCCCGGACAGACATTCTCTGGGGCCAACGTCCTGACTTTC.

The chain combines TRBV7-9 with TRBJ1-1, with a weak D call TRBD1 (6 bases). Germline loops: CDR1 SEHNR, CDR2 FQNEAQ (reference sequence). The V gene lost 5 bases and the J gene lost 6 bases, with 16 bases spanning the gap. This CDR3 region has 14 residues. The CDR3 protein is CASSLVSGAAEAFF. The DNA of the CDR3 is TGTGCCAGCAGCCTAGTGTCGGGGGCAGCTGAAGCTTTCTTT.

Only a few counts were recorded for this clonotype. The chain carries TRBV6-5 and TRBJ1-5; D is ambiguous. The germline V gene has CDR1 MNHEY and CDR2 SVGAGI. This CDR3 contains 13 residues. Trimming left V 5 bases short and J 7 bases short, with 12 bases between. The CDR3 DNA is TGTGCCAGCAGTCTTCGATTTGGGCAGCCCCAGCATTTT. Its protein product is CASSLRFGQPQHF.

This clonotype was seen a handful of times. The chain joins TRBV5-1 to TRBJ2-3, with D unclear. Germline V gives CDR1 SGHRS, CDR2 YFSETQ. The CDR3 runs 14 residues. V lost 4 bases and J lost 0, with 9 bases in between. For the CDR3, the DNA is TGCGCCAGCAGCGCCGTGCTGAGCACAGATACGCAGTATTTT. This encodes CASSAVLSTDTQYF.

The chain recombines TRBV5-1 with TRBJ2-5, with D possibly TRBD1 on 5 matching bases. The CDR3 loop spans 16 amino acids. V lost 3 bases to trimming and J lost 2 bases, with 17 bases between them. Germline-derived CDR1 and CDR2 are SGHRS and YFSETQ. The CDR3 is CASSSPRAGTQETQYF. The CDR3 region has the DNA TGCGCCAGCAGCTCCCCCAGGGCAGGAACACAAGAGACCCAGTACTTC.

This clonotype was detected many times. At one end, the junction sequence differs from germline, possibly due to a read error. This chain links TRBV5-1 with TRBJ1-1, with D tentatively TRBD1 (5 bases). The CDR3 is 15 residues long. CDR1 SGHRS and CDR2 YFSETQ come from the germline V gene. The CDR3 loop reads CASSLAPGMNIEAFF. In DNA, the CDR3 is TGCGCCAGCAGCTTGGCGCCAGGGATGAACATTGAAGCTTTCTTT.